This TCR beta chain was recorded in a study of cytomegalovirus exposure and HLA in healthy donors. Comment on this clone: Relative to the germline gene, one junction end is altered; a read error may explain this.

This PCR relied on a set of 60 Vbeta primers and 13 Jbeta primers. TCRdb keeps only in-frame clones here, not all; method: immunoSEQ multiplex PCR. Altogether approximately 200,000 clones are present, about 79% being singletons, with the ten largest covering roughly 1.9%. The CDR3 is made up of 14 amino acids. The germline V gene encodes CDR1 SSHAT and CDR2 FNYEAQ (reference sequence). The rearrangement links TRBV7-7 to TRBJ2-2, with TRBD1 matching over 8 bases. This TCR was sampled from a young man in good health and CMV-seronegative. The specimen sequenced was PBMCs. The CDR3 reads CASSDRGGTGELFF. The CDR3, as DNA: TGTGCTAGCAGTGACAGGGGCGGAACCGGGGAGCTGTTTTTT.